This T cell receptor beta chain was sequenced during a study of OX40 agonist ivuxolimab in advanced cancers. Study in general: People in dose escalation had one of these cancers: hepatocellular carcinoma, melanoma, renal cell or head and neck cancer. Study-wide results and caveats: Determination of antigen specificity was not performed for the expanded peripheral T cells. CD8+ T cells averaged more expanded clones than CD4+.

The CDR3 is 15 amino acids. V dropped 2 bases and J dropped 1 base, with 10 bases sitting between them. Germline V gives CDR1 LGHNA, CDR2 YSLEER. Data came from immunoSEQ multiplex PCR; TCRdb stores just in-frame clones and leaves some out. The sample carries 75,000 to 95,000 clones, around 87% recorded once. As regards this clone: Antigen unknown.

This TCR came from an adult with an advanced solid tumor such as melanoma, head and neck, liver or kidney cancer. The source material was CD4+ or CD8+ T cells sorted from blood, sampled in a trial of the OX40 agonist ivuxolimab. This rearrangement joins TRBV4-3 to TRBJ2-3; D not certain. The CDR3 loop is CASSQTSARTDTQYF. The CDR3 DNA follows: TGCGCCAGCAGCCAAACATCAGCGCGCACAGATACGCAGTATTTT.